These T cell receptor beta chains were read from a single sample in a study of cytomegalovirus exposure and HLA in healthy donors. Libraries were prepared by immunoSEQ multiplex PCR; TCRdb keeps only in-frame clonotypes and omits some of them. Of 110,000 or so clones in the sample, 70% to 85% were seen once. The specimen was PBMCs. Receptors were obtained from a woman between 18 and 30 years old in good health and CMV-seronegative. Both conserved end residues are part of each CDR3. The D gene is left open where the match is weak. Rows may omit the clone size; those that give it use once, few, many or a size class.

V	D	size	J	CDR3	DNA
TRBV10-3	.	few	TRBJ2-7	CAIKGEGEQYF	TGTGCCATCAAGGGTGAGGGCGAGCAGTACTTC
TRBV27	TRBD1	.	TRBJ1-6	CASSFLGQGLNSPLHF	TGTGCCAGCAGTTTTTTGGGACAGGGGCTTAATTCACCCCTCCACTTT
TRBV5-1	TRBD2	.	TRBJ2-5	CASSRGLAARVEETQYF	TGCGCCAGCAGCCGAGGGCTAGCGGCGAGAGTTGAAGAGACCCAGTACTTC
TRBV7-2	TRBD2	.	TRBJ2-1	CASSLAGTNYNEQFF	TGTGCCAGCAGCTTAGCGGGGACTAACTACAATGAGCAGTTCTTC
TRBV28	.	.	TRBJ2-6	CASSRTGSGANVLTF	TGTGCCAGCAGCCGAACAGGATCTGGGGCCAACGTCCTGACTTTC
TRBV7-9	TRBD2	few	TRBJ2-5	CASSSLGGSGQETQYF	TGTGCCAGCAGCTCTTTGGGGGGGTCGGGGCAAGAGACCCAGTACTTC
TRBV5-1	.	.	TRBJ2-2	CASSLVAGELFF	TGCGCCAGCAGCTTGGTAGCCGGGGAGCTGTTTTTT
TRBV5-6	.	.	TRBJ2-7	CASSLVGVGYEQYF	TGTGCCAGCAGCTTGGTAGGGGTCGGGTACGAGCAGTACTTC
TRBV4-3	.	.	TRBJ1-5	CASSQVGGDQPQHF	TGCGCCAGCAGCCAAGTGGGCGGGGATCAGCCCCAGCATTTT
TRBV7-2	TRBD1	.	TRBJ1-2	CASSYPGQVYYGYTF	TGTGCCAGCAGCTACCCGGGACAGGTTTACTATGGCTACACCTTC